This T cell receptor (beta chain) was documented in a study of blood T cell repertoires in COVID-19. The CDR3 consists of 19 residues. Using immunoSEQ multiplex PCR, the repertoire was profiled, and TCRdb retains in-frame clones only, with some absent. The sample lists fewer than 40,000 clones; about 88% were seen once. What was sequenced was peripheral blood. The gene calls are TRBV21-1 and TRBJ2-1; the table gives TRBD2 as D, unverified against the DNA. TRBV21-1 is annotated as a pseudogene. This sequence was found in a man aged 70 or older with active COVID-19. The CDR3 DNA reads as TGTGCCAGCAGCAAAGCGCTGTATCGGAGGGAGGGCCCGGGTCATGAGCAGTTCTTC. It translates to CASSKALYRREGPGHEQFF.